This note documents a single T cell receptor (beta chain) sequence. Its specificity is not known. Deep was the level at which the assay was run. Clones were sequenced by immunoSEQ multiplex PCR, and TCRdb holds only the in-frame ones, with some missing. The sample carries 550,000 to 800,000 clones, around 91% recorded once. The data belong to a study of shared clonotypes between healthy human individuals. Notes on the study in general: All-four-donor shared clonotypes had higher generation probabilities than non-shared clonotypes did.

The CDR3 length is 15 residues. The V and J ends lost 4 bases and 0 bases, in that order; junction bases with no gene match: 6. The chain links TRBV5-3 to TRBJ1-1, with 7 bases lining up with TRBD1. TRBV5-3 counts as an open reading frame of uncertain function. Sequences were obtained from memory CD8+ T cells from PBMCs. The subset here: CD45RO+ cells pooled with CCR7-negative TemRA cells. This TCR came from a man aged 18 to 29 in good health. Some clones in this sample may be carry-over from other donors' samples. The CDR3: CARSLDGTVNTEAFF. As DNA, the CDR3 is TGTGCCAGAAGCCTGGACGGGACAGTGAACACTGAAGCTTTCTTT.